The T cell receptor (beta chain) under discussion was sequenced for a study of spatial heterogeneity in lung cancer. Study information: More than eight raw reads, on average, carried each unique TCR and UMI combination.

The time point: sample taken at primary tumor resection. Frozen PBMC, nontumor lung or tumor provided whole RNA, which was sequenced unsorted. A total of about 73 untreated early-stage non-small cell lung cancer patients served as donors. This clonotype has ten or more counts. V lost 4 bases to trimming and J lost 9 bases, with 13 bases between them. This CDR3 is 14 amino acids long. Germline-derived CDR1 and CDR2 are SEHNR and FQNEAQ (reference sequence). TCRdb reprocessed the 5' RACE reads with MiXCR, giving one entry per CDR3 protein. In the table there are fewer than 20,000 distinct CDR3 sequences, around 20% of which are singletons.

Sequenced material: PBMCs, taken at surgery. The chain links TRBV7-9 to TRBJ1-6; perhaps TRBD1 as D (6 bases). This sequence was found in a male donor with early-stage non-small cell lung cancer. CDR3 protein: CASSSDRRGSPLHF. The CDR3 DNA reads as TGTGCCAGCAGCTCGGACCGCAGGGGTTCACCCCTCCACTTT.